This TCR beta chain comes out of a study of T cell repertoires in cytomegalovirus infection. Study-wide context: Shared public TCR beta signatures pointed to both CMV infection and a matching HLA type. Points from the study as a whole: Carriers of CMV plus the relevant HLA were identified by cumulative public TCR beta family frequency. HLA-C-restricted CMV clonotypes gave the most frequent clonotype in two of eight donors.

TCRdb fed the reads into MiXCR, producing one record per CDR3 protein. The table shows approximately 310,000 distinct CDR3 sequences, with roughly 25% occurring only once. The V and J ends lost 5 bases and 7 bases respectively, with 14 bases between them. The CDR3 is 14 amino acids. CDR1 is SGHVS, CDR2 FQNEAQ, per germline. A note on this clonotype: The antigen is unknown.

This TCR derives from a human donor in good health (CMV status not recorded). Some clones in this sample may be carry-over from other donors' samples. Sequencing was performed on cultured PBMCs, taken from culture after CMV antigen stimulation. The V gene is TRBV7-8, the J gene TRBJ1-4, with D unresolved. The CDR3 loop is CASSHDEYSEKLFF. The CDR3 DNA follows: TGTGCCAGCAGCCATGACGAATACAGTGAAAAACTGTTTTTT.